This TCR beta chain is drawn from a study of blood T cell repertoires in COVID-19. Participant-given clinical history determined each cohort assignment. Clones were read by immunoSEQ multiplex PCR, and TCRdb kept only the in-frame ones, dropping some. The data show more than 300,000 clones, around 87% seen once. This receptor was taken from a man aged 40-55 years in a cohort exposed to, infected with or recovered from COVID-19 (not recorded which). The sample consisted of PBMCs or T cells enriched from blood (not recorded which).

The CDR3 sequence is CASRSTVNTEAFF. As DNA, the CDR3 is TGCGCCAGCAGATCGACAGTGAACACTGAAGCTTTCTTT. The chain joins TRBV5-1 to TRBJ1-1, with TRBD1 as a possible D gene (5 bases). With 5 bases removed from V and 0 bases from J, the gap between germline ends came to 8 bases. The V gene's germline CDR1 is SGHRS and CDR2 YFSETQ. The CDR3 sequence is 13 residues long.